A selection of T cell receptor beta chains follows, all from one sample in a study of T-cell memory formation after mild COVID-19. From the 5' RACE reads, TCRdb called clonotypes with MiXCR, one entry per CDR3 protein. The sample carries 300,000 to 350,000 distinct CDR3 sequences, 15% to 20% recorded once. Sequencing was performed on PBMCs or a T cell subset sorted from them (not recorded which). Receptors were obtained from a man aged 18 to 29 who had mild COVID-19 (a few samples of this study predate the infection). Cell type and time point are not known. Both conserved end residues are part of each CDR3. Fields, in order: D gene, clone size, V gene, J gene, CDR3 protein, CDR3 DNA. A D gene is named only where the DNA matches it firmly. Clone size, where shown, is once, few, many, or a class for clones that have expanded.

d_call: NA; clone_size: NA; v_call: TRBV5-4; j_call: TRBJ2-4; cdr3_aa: CASSSGSRSDIQYF; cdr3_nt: TGTGCCAGCAGCTCGGGGTCAAGATCGGACATTCAGTACTTC
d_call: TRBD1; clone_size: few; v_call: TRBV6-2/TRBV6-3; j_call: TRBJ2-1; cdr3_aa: CASSLTGGFYEQFF; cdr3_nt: TGTGCCAGCAGTCTAACAGGGGGCTTCTATGAGCAGTTCTTC
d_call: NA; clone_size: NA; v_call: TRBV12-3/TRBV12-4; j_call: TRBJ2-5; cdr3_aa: CASRPGATYQETQYF; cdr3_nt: TGTGCCAGCAGGCCGGGAGCAACGTACCAAGAGACCCAGTACTTC
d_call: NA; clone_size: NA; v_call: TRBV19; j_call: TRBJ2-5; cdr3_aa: CASSVEGIGLGLEETQYF; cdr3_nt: TGTGCCAGTAGCGTAGAGGGGATCGGACTGGGGTTGGAGGAGACCCAGTACTTC
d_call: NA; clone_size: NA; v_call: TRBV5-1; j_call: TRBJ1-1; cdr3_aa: CASTVLPDTEAFF; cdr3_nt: TGCGCCAGCACCGTGCTCCCAGACACTGAAGCTTTCTTT
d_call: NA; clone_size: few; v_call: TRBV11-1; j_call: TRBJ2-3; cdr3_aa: CASSRGTDFFTDTQYF; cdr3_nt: TGTGCCAGCAGCCGAGGGACTGATTTTTTCACAGATACGCAGTATTTT
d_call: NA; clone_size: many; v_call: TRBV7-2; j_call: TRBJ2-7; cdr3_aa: CASSLGGIRYEQYF; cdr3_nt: TGTGCCAGCAGCTTAGGGGGTATTCGGTACGAGCAGTACTTC
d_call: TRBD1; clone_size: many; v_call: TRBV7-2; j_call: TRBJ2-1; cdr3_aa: CASSLGDRDFDEQFF; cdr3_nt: TGTGCCAGCAGCTTGGGGGACAGGGATTTCGATGAGCAGTTCTTC
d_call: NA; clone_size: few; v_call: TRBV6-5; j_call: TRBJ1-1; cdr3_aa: CASTRWVGTEAFF; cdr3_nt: TGTGCCAGCACCAGATGGGTGGGGACTGAAGCTTTCTTT
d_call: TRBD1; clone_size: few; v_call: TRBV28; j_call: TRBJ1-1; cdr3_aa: CASRLPQGQGNTEAFF; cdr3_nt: TGTGCCAGCAGACTCCCCCAGGGACAGGGGAACACTGAAGCTTTCTTT